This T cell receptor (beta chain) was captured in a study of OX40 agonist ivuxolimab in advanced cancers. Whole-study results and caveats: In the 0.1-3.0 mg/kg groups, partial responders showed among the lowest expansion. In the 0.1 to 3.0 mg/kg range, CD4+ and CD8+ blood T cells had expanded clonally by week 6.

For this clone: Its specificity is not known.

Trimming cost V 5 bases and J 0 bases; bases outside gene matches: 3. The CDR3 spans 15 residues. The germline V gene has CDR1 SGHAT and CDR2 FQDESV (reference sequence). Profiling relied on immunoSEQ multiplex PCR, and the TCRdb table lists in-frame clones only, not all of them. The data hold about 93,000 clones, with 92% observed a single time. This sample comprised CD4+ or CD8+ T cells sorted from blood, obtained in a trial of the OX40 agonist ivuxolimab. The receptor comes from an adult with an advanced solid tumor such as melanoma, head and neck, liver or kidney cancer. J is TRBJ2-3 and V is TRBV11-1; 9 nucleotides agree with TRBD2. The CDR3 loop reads CASSRTSGSTDTQYF. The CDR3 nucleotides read TGTGCCAGCAGCCGAACTAGCGGGAGCACAGATACGCAGTATTTT.